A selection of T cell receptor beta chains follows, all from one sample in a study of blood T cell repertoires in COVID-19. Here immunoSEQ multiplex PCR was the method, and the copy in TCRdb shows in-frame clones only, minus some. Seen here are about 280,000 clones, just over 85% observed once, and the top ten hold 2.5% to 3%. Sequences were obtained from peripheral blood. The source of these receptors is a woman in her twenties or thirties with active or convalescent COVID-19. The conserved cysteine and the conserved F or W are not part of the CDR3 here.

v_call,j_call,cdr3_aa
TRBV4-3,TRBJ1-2,ASSQDPGRITTYGYT
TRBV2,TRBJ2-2,ASSGSGGATAGELF
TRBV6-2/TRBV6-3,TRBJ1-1,ASSSRDRGIGTEAF
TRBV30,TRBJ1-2,AWTAQGAEGYT
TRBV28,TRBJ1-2,ASSPRILRTANYGYT
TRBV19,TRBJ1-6,ASSLESGQGPSPLH
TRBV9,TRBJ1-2,ASSAGQGSGYGYT
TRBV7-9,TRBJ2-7,ASSSGLESKRWYEQY
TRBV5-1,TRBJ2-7,ASSLGPGTSSYEQY
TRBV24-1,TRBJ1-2,ATSETTTNYGYT
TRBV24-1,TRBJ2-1,ATSLARRGSYNEQF
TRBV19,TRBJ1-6,ATSPGEWPLH
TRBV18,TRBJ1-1,ASSETVNTEAF
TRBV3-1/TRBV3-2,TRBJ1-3,ASSQRTRGPNTIY
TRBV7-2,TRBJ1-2,ASSLGGRGLNGYT
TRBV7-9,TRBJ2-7,ASSGRDRGTYEQY
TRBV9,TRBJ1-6,ASGLVGSSPLH
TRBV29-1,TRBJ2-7,SIFTGYEQY
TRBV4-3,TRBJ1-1,ASSASRDRGRRTEAF
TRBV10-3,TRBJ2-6,AIKTGRNSGANVLT
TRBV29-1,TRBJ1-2,SVESGVAGYT
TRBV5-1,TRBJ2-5,ASSLGSRGRETQY
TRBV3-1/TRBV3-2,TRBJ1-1,ASSQVYPTDTEAF
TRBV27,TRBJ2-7,ASSLYRDYEQY
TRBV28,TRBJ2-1,ASKRSGVNEQF
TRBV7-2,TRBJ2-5,ASSLPVQETQY
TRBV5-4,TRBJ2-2,ASSLERRGGSGELF
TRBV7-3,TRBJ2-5,ASSSSPGVQETQY
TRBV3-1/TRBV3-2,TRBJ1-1,ASSHRDRGNTEAF
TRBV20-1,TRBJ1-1,SASIQGNEAF
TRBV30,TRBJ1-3,AWSLGGSFGNTIY
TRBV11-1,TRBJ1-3,ASSSDIGSGNTIY
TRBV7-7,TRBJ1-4,ASSPDSTWSELF
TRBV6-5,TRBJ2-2,ASKTQGANTGELF
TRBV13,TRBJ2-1,ASSLGQGRDEQF
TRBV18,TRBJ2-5,ASSPDRVGETQY
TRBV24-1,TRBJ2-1,ATSGASGGAGSLNEQF